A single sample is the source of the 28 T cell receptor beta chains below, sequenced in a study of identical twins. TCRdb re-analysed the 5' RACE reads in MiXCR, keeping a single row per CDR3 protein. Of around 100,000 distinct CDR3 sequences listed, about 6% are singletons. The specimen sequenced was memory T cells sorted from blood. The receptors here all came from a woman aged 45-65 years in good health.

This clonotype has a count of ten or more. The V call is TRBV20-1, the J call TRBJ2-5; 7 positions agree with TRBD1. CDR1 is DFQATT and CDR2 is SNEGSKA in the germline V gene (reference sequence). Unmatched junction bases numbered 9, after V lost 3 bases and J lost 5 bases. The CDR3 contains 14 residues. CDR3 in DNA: TGCAGTGCTAGTAAGGGGGCAGTTTGGGAGACCCAGTACTTC. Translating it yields CSASKGAVWETQYF.

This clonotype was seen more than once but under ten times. The CDR3 DNA reads TGCGCCAGCAGCTTGGTAGGCGGGTTACGAGAGACCCAGTACTTC. Translated: CASSLVGGLRETQYF. The J gene is TRBJ2-5, the V gene TRBV5-1; the D gene is possibly TRBD2 (5 bases). Germline V gene sequence: CDR1 SGHRS, CDR2 YFSETQ. V was trimmed by 0 bases and J by 4 bases, leaving 13 bases between them. The CDR3 spans 15 residues.

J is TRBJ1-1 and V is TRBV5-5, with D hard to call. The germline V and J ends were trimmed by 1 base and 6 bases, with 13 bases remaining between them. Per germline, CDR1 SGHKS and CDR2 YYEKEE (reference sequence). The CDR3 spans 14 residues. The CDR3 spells CASSLFASPAEAFF. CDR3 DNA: TGTGCCAGCAGCTTGTTTGCCTCGCCCGCTGAAGCTTTCTTT.

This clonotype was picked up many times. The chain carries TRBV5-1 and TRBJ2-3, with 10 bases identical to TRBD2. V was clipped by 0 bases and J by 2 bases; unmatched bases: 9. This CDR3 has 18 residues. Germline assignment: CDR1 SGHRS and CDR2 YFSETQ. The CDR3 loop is CASSLVGTSGTVTDTQYF. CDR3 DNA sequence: TGCGCCAGCAGCTTGGTCGGTACTAGCGGGACCGTCACAGATACGCAGTATTTT.

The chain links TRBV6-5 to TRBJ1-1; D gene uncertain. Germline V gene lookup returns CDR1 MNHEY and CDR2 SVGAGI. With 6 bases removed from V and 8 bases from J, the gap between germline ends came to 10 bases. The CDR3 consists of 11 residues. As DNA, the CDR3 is TGTGCCAGCAGCGCGGACGGAGAAGCTTTCTTT. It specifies CASSADGEAFF.

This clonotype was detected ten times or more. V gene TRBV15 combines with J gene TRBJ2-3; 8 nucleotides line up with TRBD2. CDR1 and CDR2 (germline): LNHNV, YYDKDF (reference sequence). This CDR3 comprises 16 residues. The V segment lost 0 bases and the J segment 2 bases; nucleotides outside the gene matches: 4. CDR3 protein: CATSRDLAGNTDTQYF. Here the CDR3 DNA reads TGTGCCACCAGCAGAGACCTAGCGGGTAACACAGATACGCAGTATTTT. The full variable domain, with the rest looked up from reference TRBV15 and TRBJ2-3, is DAMVIQNPRYQVTQFGKPVTLSCSQTLNHNVMYWYQQKSSQAPKLLFHYYDKDFNNEADTPDNFQSRRPNTSFCFLDIRSPGLGDTAMYLCATSRDLAGNTDTQYFGPGTRLTVL.

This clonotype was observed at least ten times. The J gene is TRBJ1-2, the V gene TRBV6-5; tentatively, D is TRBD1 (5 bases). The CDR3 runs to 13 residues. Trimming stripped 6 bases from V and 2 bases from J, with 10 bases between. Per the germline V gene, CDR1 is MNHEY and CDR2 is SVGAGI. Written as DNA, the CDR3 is TGTGCCAGCAGGGGGACGCTGAACTATGGCTACACCTTC. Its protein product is CASRGTLNYGYTF.

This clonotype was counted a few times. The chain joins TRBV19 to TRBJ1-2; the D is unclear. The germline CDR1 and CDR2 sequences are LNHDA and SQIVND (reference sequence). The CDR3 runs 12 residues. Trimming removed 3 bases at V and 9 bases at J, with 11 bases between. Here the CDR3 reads CASSMRGSSYTF. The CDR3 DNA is TGTGCCAGTAGTATGCGAGGTTCTAGCTACACCTTC.

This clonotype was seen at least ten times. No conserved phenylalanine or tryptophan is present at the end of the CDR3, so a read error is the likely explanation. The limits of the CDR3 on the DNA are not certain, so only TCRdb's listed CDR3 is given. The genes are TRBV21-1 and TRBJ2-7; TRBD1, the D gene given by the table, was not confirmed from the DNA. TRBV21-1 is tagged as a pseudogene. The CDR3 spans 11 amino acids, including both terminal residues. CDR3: CASSIGTGERL.

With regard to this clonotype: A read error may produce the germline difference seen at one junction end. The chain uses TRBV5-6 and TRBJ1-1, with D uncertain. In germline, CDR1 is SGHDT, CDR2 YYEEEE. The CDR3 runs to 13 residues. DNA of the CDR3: TGTGCCAGCAGCTTGGTTAGGAACACTAAAGCTTTCTTT. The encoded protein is CASSLVRNTKAFF.

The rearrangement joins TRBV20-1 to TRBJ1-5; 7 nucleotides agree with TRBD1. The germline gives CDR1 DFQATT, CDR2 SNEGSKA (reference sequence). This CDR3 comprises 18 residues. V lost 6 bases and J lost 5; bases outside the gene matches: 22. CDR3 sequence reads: CSARPRYRGLRGDQPQHF. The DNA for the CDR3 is TGCAGTGCCAGGCCCAGATACAGGGGATTGAGGGGCGATCAGCCCCAGCATTTT.

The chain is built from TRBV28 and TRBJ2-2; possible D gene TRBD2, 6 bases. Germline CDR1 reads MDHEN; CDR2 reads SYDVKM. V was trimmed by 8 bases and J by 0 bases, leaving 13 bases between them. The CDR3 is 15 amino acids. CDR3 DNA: TGTGCCAGCCGGTTCGGCGGGGCGAACACCGGGGAGCTGTTTTTT. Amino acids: CASRFGGANTGELFF.

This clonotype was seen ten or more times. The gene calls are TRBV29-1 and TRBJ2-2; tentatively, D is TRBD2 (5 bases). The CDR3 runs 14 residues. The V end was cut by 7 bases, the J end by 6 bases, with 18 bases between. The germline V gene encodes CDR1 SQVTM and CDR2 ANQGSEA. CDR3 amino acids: CSASRERVSGELFF. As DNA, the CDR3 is TGCAGCGCATCCCGGGAACGCGTCTCCGGGGAGCTGTTTTTT.

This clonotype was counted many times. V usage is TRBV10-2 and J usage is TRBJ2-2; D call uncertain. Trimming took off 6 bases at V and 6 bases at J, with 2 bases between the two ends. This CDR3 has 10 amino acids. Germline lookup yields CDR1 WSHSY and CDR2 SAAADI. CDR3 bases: TGCGCCAGCAGATCCGGGGAGCTGTTTTTT. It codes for CASRSGELFF.

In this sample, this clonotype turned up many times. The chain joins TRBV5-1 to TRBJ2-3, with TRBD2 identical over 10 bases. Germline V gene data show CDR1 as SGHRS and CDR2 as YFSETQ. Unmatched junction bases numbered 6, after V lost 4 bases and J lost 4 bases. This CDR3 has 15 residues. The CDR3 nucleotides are TGCGCCAGCAGCCTCCCAGGGACTAGCGCAGATACGCAGTATTTT. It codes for CASSLPGTSADTQYF.

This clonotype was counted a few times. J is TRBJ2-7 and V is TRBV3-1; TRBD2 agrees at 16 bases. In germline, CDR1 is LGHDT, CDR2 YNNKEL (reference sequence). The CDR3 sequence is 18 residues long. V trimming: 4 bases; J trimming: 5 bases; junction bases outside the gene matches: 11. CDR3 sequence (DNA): TGTGCCAGCAGCCCACCGGGGACTAGCGGGAGGGCCTCTCACGAGCAGTACTTC. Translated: CASSPPGTSGRASHEQYF.

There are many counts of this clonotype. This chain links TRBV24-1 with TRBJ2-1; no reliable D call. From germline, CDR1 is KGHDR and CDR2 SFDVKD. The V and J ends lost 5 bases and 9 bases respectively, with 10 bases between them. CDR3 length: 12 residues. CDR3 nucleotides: TGTGCCACCAGTGCGCTCGTTGGTGAGCAGTTCTTC. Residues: CATSALVGEQFF.

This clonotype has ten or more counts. CDR3 amino acids: CAISDPRQGNYGYTF. The DNA for the CDR3 is TGTGCCATCAGTGACCCGCGCCAGGGAAACTATGGCTACACCTTC. The chain uses TRBV10-3 and TRBJ1-2, with D possibly being TRBD1 (5 bases). CDR1 and CDR2 (germline): ENHRY, SYGVKD. Trimming removed 3 bases from V and 2 bases from J, with 13 bases in between. The CDR3 has 15 amino acids.

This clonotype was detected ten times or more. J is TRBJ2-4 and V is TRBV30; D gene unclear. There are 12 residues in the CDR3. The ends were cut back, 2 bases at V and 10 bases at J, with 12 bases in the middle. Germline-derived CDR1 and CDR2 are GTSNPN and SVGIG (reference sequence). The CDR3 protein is CAWSPRAEIQYF. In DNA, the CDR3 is TGTGCCTGGAGTCCCCGTGCTGAGATTCAGTACTTC.

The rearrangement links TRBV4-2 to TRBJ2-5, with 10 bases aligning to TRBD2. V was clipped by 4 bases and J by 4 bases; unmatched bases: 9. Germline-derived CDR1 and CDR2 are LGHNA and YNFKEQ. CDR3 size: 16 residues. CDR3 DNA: TGTGCCAGCAGCCCGTCCGGGACTAGCGTGCCAGAGACCCAGTACTTC. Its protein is CASSPSGTSVPETQYF.

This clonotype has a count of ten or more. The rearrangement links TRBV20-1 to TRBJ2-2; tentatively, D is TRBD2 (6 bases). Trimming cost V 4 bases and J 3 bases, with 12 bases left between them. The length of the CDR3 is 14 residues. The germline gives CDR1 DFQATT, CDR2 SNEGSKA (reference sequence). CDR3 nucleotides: TGCAGTGCTACCCCGACTAGGGACACCGGGGAGCTGTTTTTT. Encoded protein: CSATPTRDTGELFF.

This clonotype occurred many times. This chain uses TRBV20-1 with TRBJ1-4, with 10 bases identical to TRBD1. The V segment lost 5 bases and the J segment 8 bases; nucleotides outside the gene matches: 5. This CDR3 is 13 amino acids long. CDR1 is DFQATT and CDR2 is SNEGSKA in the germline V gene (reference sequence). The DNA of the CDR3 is TGCAGTGCTGACCGGACAGGGGGAGAAAAACTGTTTTTT. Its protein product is CSADRTGGEKLFF.

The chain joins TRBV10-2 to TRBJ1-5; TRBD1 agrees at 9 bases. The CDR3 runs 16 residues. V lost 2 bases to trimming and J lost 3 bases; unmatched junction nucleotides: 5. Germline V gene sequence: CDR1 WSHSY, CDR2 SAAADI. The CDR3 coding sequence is TGCGCCAGCAGTGAGGGACAGGGGACGTTCAATCAGCCCCAGCATTTT. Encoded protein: CASSEGQGTFNQPQHF.

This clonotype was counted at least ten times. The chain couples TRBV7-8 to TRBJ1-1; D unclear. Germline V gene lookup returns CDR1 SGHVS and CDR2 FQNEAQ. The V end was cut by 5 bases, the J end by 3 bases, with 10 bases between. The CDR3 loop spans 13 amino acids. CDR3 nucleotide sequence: TGTGCCAGCAGCCAGGACGGGTACACTGAAGCTTTCTTT. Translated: CASSQDGYTEAFF.

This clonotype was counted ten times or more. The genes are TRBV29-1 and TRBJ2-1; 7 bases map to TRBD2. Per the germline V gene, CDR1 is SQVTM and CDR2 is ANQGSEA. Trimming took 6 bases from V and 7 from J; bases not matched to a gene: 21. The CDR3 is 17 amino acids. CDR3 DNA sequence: TGCAGCGTCGATAAGCCGCCCGGGACTACCGCATGGAATGAGCAGTTCTTC. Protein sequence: CSVDKPPGTTAWNEQFF.

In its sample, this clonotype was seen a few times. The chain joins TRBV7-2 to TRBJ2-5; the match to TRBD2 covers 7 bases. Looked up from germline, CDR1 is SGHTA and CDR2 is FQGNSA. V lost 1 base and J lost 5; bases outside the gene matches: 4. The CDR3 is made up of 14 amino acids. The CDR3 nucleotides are TGTGCCAGCAGCTTAGTCTGGGGAGGGGAGACCCAGTACTTC. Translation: CASSLVWGGETQYF.

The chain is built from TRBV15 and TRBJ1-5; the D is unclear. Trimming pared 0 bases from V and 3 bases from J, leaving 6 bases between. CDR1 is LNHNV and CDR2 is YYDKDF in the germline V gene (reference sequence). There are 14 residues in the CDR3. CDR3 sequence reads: CATSREVHNQPQHF. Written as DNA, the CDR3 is TGTGCCACCAGCAGAGAGGTCCACAATCAGCCCCAGCATTTT.

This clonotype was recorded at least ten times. Here the CDR3 reads CASSSQALTEQFF. Written as DNA, the CDR3 is TGTGCCAGCAGCTCACAAGCTTTGACTGAGCAGTTCTTC. The V call is TRBV11-3, the J call TRBJ2-1; D gene ambiguous. Germline CDR1 SGHNT, CDR2 YENEEA. The CDR3 spans 13 residues. Trimming cost V 4 bases and J 9 bases, with 13 bases left between them.